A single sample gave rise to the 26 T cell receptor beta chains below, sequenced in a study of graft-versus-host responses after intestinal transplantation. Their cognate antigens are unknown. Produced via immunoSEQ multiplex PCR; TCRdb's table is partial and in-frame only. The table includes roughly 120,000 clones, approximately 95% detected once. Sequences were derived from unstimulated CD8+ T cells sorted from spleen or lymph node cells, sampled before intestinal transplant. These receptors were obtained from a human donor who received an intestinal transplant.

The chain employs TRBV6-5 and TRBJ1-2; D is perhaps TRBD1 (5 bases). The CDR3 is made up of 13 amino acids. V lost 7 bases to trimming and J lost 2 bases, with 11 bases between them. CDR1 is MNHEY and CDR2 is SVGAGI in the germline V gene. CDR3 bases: TGTGCCAGCAAGGACGGGGGGAACTATGGCTACACCTTC. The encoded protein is CASKDGGNYGYTF.

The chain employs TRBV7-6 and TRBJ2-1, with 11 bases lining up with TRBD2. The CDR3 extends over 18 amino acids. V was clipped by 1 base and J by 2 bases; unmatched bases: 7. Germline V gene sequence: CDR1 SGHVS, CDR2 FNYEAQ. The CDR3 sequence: CASSLGVTSGSPYNEQFF. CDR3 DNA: TGTGCCAGCAGCTTAGGCGTAACTAGCGGGAGTCCCTACAATGAGCAGTTCTTC. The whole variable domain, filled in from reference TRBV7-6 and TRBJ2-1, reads GAGVSQSPRYKVTKRGQDVALRCDPISGHVSLYWYRQALGQGPEFLTYFNYEAQQDKSGLPNDRFSAERPEGSISTLTIQRTEQRDSAMYRCASSLGVTSGSPYNEQFFGPGTRLTVL.

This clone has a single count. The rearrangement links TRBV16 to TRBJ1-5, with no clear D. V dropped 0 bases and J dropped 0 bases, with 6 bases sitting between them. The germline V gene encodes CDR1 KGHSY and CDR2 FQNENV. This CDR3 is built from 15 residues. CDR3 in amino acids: CASSQSSGSNQPQHF. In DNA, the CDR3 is TGTGCCAGCAGCCAATCTAGTGGTAGCAATCAGCCCCAGCATTTT.

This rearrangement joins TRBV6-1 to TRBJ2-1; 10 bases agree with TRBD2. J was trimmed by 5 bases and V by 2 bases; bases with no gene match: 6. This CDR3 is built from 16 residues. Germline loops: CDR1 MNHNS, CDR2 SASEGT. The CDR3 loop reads CASSELVGLANNEQFF. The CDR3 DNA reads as TGTGCCAGCAGTGAACTTGTGGGACTAGCGAACAATGAGCAGTTCTTC.

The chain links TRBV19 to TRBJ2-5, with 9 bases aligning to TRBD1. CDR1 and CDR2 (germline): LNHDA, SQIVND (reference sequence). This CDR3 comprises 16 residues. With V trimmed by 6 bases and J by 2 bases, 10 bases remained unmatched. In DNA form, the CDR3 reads TGTGCCAGTAGCGCTTTGGGACAGGGCAGGCAAGAGACCCAGTACTTC. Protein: CASSALGQGRQETQYF. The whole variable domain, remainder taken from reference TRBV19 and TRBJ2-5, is DGGITQSPKYLFRKEGQNVTLSCEQNLNHDAMYWYRQDPGQGLRLIYYSQIVNDFQKGDIAEGYSVSREKKESFPLTVTSAQKNPTAFYLCASSALGQGRQETQYFGPGTRLLVL.

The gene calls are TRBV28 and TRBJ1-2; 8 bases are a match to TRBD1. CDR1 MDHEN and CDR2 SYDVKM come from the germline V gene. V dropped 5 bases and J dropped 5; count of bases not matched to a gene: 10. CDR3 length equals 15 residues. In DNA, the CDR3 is TGTGCCAGCAGTCAGACCCGGGACAGGAAGTATGGCTACACCTTC. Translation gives CASSQTRDRKYGYTF.

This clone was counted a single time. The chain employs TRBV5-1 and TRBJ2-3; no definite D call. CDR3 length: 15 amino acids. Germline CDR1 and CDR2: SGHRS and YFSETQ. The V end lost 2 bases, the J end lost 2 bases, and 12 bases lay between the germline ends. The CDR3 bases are TGCGCCAGCAGCTTTTTTGACGGAACCACAGATACGCAGTATTTT. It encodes CASSFFDGTTDTQYF.

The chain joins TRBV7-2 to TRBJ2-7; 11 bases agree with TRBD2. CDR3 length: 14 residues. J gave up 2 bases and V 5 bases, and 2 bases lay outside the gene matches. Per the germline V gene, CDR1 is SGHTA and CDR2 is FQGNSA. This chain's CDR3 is CASSLGLAAYEQYF. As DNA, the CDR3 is TGTGCCAGCAGCCTGGGACTAGCGGCCTACGAGCAGTACTTC.

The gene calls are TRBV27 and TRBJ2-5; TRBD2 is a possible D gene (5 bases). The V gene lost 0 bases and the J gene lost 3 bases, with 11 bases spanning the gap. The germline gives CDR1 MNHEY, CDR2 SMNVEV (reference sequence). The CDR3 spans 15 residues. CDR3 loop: CASSLSDRGEETQYF. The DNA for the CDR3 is TGTGCCAGCAGTTTATCGGATCGGGGAGAAGAGACCCAGTACTTC.

CDR3 DNA: TGTGCCACCAAAGAGACGGGGGCGTTCAATCAGCCCCAGCATTTT. Residues: CATKETGAFNQPQHF. The V call is TRBV28, the J call TRBJ1-5, with a possible D match to TRBD1 (6 bases). Trimming removed 10 bases at V and 3 bases at J, with 19 bases between. Germline V gene sequence: CDR1 MDHEN, CDR2 SYDVKM. The CDR3 is made up of 15 amino acids.

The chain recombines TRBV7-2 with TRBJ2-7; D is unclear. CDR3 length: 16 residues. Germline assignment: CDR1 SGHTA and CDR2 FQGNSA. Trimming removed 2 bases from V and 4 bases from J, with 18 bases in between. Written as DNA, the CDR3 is TGTGCCAGCAGCTTAAGGGTGCAGGAGATACCTTACGAGCAGTACTTC. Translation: CASSLRVQEIPYEQYF.

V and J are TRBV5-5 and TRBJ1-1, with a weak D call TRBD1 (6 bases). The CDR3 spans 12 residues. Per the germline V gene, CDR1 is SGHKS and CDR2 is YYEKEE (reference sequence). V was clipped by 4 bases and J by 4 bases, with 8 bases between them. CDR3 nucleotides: TGTGCCAGCAGCCAGGGGACCACTGAAGCTTTCTTT. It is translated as CASSQGTTEAFF.

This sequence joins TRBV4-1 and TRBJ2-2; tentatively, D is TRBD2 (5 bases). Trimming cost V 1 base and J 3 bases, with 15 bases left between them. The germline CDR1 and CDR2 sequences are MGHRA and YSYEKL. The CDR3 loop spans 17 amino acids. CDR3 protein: CASSQGRGLSDTGELFF. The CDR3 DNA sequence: TGCGCCAGCAGCCAAGGCCGGGGTTTATCGGACACCGGGGAGCTGTTTTTT.

CDR3 bases: TGTGCCAGCAGCTTAGCTAGCGGTGAGCAGTTCTTC. Amino acid sequence: CASSLASGEQFF. The chain employs TRBV11-3 and TRBJ2-1, with TRBD2 identical over 7 bases. Trimming took 1 base from V and 9 from J; bases not matched to a gene: 0. Germline CDR1 reads SGHNT; CDR2 reads YENEEA. This CDR3 contains 12 residues.

The DNA for the CDR3 is TGTGCCGCCAGGGGGCCGTATGGCTACACCTTC. Its translation is CAARGPYGYTF. V and J are TRBV25-1 and TRBJ1-2; 8 nucleotides align to TRBD1. The CDR3 spans 11 residues. Trimming cost V 11 bases and J 5 bases; bases outside gene matches: 4. The germline gives CDR1 MGHDK, CDR2 SYGVNS.

CDR3 residues: CASSFLPTGGANYGYTF. CDR3 nucleotide sequence: TGTGCCAGCAGCTTCCTCCCGACAGGGGGCGCGAACTATGGCTACACCTTC. The chain combines TRBV5-6 with TRBJ1-2, with 10 positions matching TRBD1. This CDR3 has 17 amino acids. V lost 2 bases and J lost 2; bases outside the gene matches: 9. The V gene's germline CDR1 is SGHDT and CDR2 YYEEEE.

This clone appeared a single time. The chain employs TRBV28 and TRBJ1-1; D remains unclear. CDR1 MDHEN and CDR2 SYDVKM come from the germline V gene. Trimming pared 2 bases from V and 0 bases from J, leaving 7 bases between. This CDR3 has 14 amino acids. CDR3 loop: CASSLRVLNTEAFF. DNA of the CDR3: TGTGCCAGCAGTTTAAGGGTACTGAACACTGAAGCTTTCTTT.

CDR3 sequence reads: CASSSLTSGIYEQYF. CDR3 DNA: TGTGCCAGCAGTTCGTTGACTAGCGGGATTTACGAGCAGTACTTC. V usage is TRBV28 and J usage is TRBJ2-7; 11 nucleotides align to TRBD2. The CDR3 runs 15 residues. Germline values: CDR1 MDHEN, CDR2 SYDVKM. V was clipped by 4 bases and J by 4 bases; unmatched bases: 6.

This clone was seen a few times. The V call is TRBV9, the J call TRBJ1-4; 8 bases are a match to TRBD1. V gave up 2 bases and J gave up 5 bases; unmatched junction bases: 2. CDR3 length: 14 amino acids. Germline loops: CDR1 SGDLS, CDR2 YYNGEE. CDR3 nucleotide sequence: TGTGCCAGCAGCGTCCCAGGGGGCAATGAAAAACTGTTTTTT. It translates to CASSVPGGNEKLFF.

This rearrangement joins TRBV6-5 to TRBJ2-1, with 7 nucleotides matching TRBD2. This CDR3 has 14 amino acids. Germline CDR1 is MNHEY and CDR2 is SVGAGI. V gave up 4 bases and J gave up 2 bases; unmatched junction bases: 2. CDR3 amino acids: CASSWEGPYNEQFF. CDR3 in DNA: TGTGCCAGCAGTTGGGAGGGACCCTACAATGAGCAGTTCTTC.

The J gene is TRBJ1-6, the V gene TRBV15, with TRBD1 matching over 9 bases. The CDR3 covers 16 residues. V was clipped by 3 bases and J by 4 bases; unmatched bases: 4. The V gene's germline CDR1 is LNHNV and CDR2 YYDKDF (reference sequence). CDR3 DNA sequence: TGTGCCACCAGCAGCCGGACAGGGGATTATAATTCACCCCTCCACTTT. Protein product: CATSSRTGDYNSPLHF.

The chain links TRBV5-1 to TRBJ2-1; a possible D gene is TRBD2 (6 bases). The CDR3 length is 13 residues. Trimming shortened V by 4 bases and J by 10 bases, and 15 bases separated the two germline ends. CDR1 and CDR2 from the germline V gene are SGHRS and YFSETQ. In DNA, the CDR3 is TGCGCCAGCAGCCTATGGAGGGGATTGGAGCAGTTCTTC. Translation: CASSLWRGLEQFF.

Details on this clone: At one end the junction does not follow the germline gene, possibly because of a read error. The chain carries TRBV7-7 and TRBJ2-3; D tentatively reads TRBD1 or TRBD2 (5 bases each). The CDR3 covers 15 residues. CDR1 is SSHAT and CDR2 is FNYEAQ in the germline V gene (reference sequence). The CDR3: CASSPGVGGTDTQYF. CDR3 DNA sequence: TGTGCTAGCAGCCCCGGTGTGGGGGGCACAGATACGCAGTATTTT. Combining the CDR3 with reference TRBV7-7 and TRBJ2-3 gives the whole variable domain GAGVSQSPRYKVTKRGQDVTLRCDPISSHATLYWYQQALGQGPEFLTYFNYEAQPDKSGLPSDRFSAERPEGSISTLTIQRTEQRDSAMYRCASSPGVGGTDTQYFGPGTRLTVL.

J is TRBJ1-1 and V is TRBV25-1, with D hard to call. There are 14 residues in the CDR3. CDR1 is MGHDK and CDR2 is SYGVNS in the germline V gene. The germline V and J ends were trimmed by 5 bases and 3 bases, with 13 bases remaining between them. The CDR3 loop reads CASSPLGEYTEAFF. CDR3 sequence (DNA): TGTGCCAGCAGTCCCCTCGGGGAGTACACTGAAGCTTTCTTT.

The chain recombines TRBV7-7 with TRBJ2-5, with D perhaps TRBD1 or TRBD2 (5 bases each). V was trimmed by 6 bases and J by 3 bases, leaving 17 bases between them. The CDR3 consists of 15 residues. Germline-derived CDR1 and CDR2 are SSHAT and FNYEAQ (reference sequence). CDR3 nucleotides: TGTGCCAGCAGTGAAATCCCCGGGACCGAAGAGACCCAGTACTTC. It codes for CASSEIPGTEETQYF.

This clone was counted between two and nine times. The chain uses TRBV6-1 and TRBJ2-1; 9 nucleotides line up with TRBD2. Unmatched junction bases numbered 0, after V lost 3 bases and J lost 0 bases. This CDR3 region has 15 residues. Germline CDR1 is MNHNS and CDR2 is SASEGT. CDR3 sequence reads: CASSEREGSYNEQFF. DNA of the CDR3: TGTGCCAGCAGTGAGCGGGAGGGCTCCTACAATGAGCAGTTCTTC.